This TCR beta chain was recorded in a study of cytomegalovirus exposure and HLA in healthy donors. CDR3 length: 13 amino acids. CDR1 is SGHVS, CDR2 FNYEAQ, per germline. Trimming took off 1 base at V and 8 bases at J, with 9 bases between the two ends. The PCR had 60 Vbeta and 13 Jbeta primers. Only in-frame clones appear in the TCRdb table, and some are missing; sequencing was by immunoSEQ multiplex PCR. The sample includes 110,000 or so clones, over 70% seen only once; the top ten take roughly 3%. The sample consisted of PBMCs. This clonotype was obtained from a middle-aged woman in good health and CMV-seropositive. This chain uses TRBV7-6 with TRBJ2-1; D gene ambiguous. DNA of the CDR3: TGTGCCAGCAGCTTAGATGTGGGCGATGAGCAGTTCTTC. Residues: CASSLDVGDEQFF.